Listed here are 8 T cell receptor beta chains from one sample, sequenced in a study of OX40 agonist ivuxolimab in advanced cancers. Some clones are missing from TCRdb's copy, which holds only in-frame ones; the method was immunoSEQ multiplex PCR. The data hold about 50,000 clones, with about 88% observed a single time. The source was CD4+ or CD8+ T cells sorted from blood, collected in a trial of the OX40 agonist ivuxolimab. These receptors all stem from an adult with an advanced solid tumor such as melanoma, head and neck, liver or kidney cancer.

This clone was seen only a few times. The J gene is TRBJ2-1, the V gene TRBV5-1; D is undetermined. The CDR3 has 15 residues. The germline gives CDR1 SGHRS, CDR2 YFSETQ. V lost 2 bases and J 8 bases, leaving 17 bases between the germline ends. The CDR3 DNA is TGCGCCAGCAGCTTTTTAGGCATTGGGGTCGATGAGCAGTTCTTC. Its translation is CASSFLGIGVDEQFF.

The V gene is TRBV7-9, the J gene TRBJ2-4, with D perhaps TRBD1 (5 bases). Germline CDR1 reads SEHNR; CDR2 reads FQNEAQ (reference sequence). This CDR3 contains 18 residues. V was clipped by 5 bases and J by 1 base, with 21 bases between them. For the CDR3, the DNA is TGTGCCAGCAGCCCTAGTGGGGCAAGCCTGAGTGCCAAAAACATTCAGTACTTC. Residues: CASSPSGASLSAKNIQYF.

This rearrangement joins TRBV6-5 to TRBJ1-3, with D hard to call. The CDR3 is made up of 16 amino acids. Looked up from germline, CDR1 is MNHEY and CDR2 is SVGAGI. V was clipped by 0 bases and J by 4 bases, with 13 bases between them. The CDR3 bases are TGTGCCAGCAGTTACTCGAGATCGTCAGTCGGAAACACCATATATTTT. Protein: CASSYSRSSVGNTIYF.

The chain couples TRBV28 to TRBJ2-2; maybe TRBD2 (5 bases). This CDR3 is built from 15 residues. CDR1 MDHEN and CDR2 SYDVKM come from the germline V gene. Trimming pared 5 bases from V and 5 bases from J, leaving 15 bases between. This CDR3 reads CASSPPRGSTGELFF. Here the CDR3 DNA reads TGTGCCAGCAGTCCGCCCCGTGGGAGTACCGGGGAGCTGTTTTTT.

The chain recombines TRBV29-1 with TRBJ2-7; D ambiguous. The CDR3 spans 12 residues. CDR1 SQVTM and CDR2 ANQGSEA come from the germline V gene. V was cut by 5 bases and J by 1 base, with 9 bases left in between. CDR3 DNA: TGCAGCGTTAGCCCGACATCCTACGAGCAGTACTTC. It yields the protein CSVSPTSYEQYF.

The V gene is TRBV2, the J gene TRBJ1-3; D ambiguous. The germline V and J ends were trimmed by 6 bases and 3 bases, with 12 bases remaining between them. This CDR3 has 14 residues. Germline CDR1 SNHLY, CDR2 FYNNEI. The CDR3 nucleotides read TGTGCCAGCAGCGCGGTCTCTGTTGGAAACACCATATATTTT. It encodes CASSAVSVGNTIYF.

V is TRBV6-1 and J is TRBJ1-5; D possibly corresponds to TRBD1 (6 bases). V was trimmed by 6 bases and J by 1 base, leaving 10 bases between them. The V gene's germline CDR1 is MNHNS and CDR2 SASEGT. The CDR3 runs to 14 residues. The CDR3 is CASSEGDSNQPQHF. CDR3 coding DNA: TGTGCCAGCAGCGAGGGGGACAGCAATCAGCCCCAGCATTTT.

This clone was detected only once. In nucleotides, the CDR3 is TGTGCCAGCAGTAATCTCGACAGCCTGAACACTGAAGCTTTCTTT. Translation gives CASSNLDSLNTEAFF. The chain uses TRBV6-1 and TRBJ1-1; TRBD1 is a possible D gene (5 bases). Germline-derived CDR1 and CDR2 are MNHNS and SASEGT. The V and J ends lost 5 bases and 0 bases respectively, with 13 bases between them. This CDR3 spans 15 amino acids.